These 13 T cell receptor beta chains share one sample of origin, sequenced in a study of shared clonotypes between healthy human individuals. Here immunoSEQ multiplex PCR was the method, and the copy in TCRdb shows in-frame clones only, minus some. The table shows more than 2 million clones, with 85% to 95% occurring only once. Cells designated naive CD8 were CD45RO-negative and were positively selected for CCR7, with terminally differentiated effector memory CD45RA+ cells excluded. The sequenced sample consisted of naive CD8+ T cells sorted from blood. These receptors originate from a man aged 18-30 years in good health.

The rearrangement uses TRBV27 and TRBJ2-7; TRBD1 aligns across 9 bases. With V trimmed by 5 bases and J by 2 bases, 4 bases remained unmatched. The CDR3 has 14 residues. Germline lookup yields CDR1 MNHEY and CDR2 SMNVEV (reference sequence). This CDR3 reads CASSVTGGAYEQYF. The CDR3 DNA follows: TGTGCCAGCAGTGTAACAGGGGGCGCCTACGAGCAGTACTTC.

This clone has just one count. The same CDR3 also results from other DNA sequences found in this sample. The rearrangement joins TRBV5-1 to TRBJ2-5; possibly TRBD1 or TRBD2 for D (6 bases each). The germline V gene has CDR1 SGHRS and CDR2 YFSETQ. The CDR3 totals 13 residues. Between the trimmed V and J ends, which lost 1 base and 3 bases, there was a span of 7 bases. The CDR3 region has the DNA TGCGCCAGCAGCTTGAGGGGGGAAGAGACCCAGTACTTC. Its protein product is CASSLRGEETQYF.

This rearrangement joins TRBV7-8 to TRBJ2-7, with 10 bases that match TRBD1. This CDR3 is built from 17 residues. Germline CDR1 SGHVS, CDR2 FQNEAQ. V shed 5 bases, J shed 4 bases, and the junction held 14 bases outside the gene matches. The chain's CDR3 is CASSPKIPGQGIYEQYF. The DNA of the CDR3 is TGTGCCAGCAGCCCCAAGATTCCGGGACAGGGGATTTACGAGCAGTACTTC.

The rearrangement links TRBV6-6 to TRBJ1-4, with 7 bases that match TRBD1. V dropped 3 bases and J dropped 3; count of bases not matched to a gene: 4. The germline V gene encodes CDR1 MNHNY and CDR2 SVGAGI (reference sequence). The CDR3 runs to 15 residues. The CDR3 DNA reads TGTGCCAGCAGTTATCAGGGGGGGGCTAATGAAAAACTGTTTTTT. This gives the protein CASSYQGGANEKLFF.

V is TRBV28 and J is TRBJ1-1; TRBD1 is a possible D gene (5 bases). Germline-derived CDR1 and CDR2 are MDHEN and SYDVKM. CDR3 size: 15 residues. The V end lost 5 bases, the J end lost 0 bases, and 13 bases lay between the germline ends. CDR3 in amino acids: CASSPTGAMNTEAFF. The CDR3 DNA follows: TGTGCCAGCAGTCCTACCGGGGCAATGAACACTGAAGCTTTCTTT.

The CDR3 sequence is CASSLASRGGEQFF. The CDR3 nucleotides read TGTGCCAGCAGCTTAGCTAGTAGGGGGGGTGAGCAGTTCTTC. The chain is built from TRBV7-6 and TRBJ2-1; TRBD2 is a possible D gene (7 bases). V lost 0 bases and J lost 9, with 12 bases in between. The CDR3 sequence is 14 residues long. The germline CDR1 and CDR2 sequences are SGHVS and FNYEAQ.

V usage is TRBV7-9 and J usage is TRBJ1-6; 9 nucleotides align to TRBD1. CDR1 is SEHNR and CDR2 is FQNEAQ in the germline V gene (reference sequence). The V gene end was trimmed by 2 bases and the J gene end by 10 bases; junction bases not matched to a gene: 6. The CDR3 extends over 15 amino acids. The chain's CDR3 is CASSLRDREESPLHF. Written as DNA, the CDR3 is TGTGCCAGCAGCTTAAGGGACAGGGAAGAATCACCCCTCCACTTT.

The gene calls are TRBV5-6 and TRBJ1-2; D gene uncertain. Trimming left V 4 bases short and J 1 base short, with 20 bases between. The CDR3 runs 17 residues. The germline CDR1 and CDR2 sequences are SGHDT and YYEEEE. CDR3 bases: TGTGCCAGCAGCGACCACCTTGGAGGAACGGGTAACTATGGCTACACCTTC. Protein: CASSDHLGGTGNYGYTF.

V is TRBV11-2 and J is TRBJ2-7, with 15 bases aligning to TRBD2. Germline-derived CDR1 and CDR2 are SGHAT and FQNNGV. The CDR3 is 15 residues long. Trimming took 4 bases from V and 5 from J; bases not matched to a gene: 3. The CDR3, as DNA: TGTGCCAGCAGCTCCTGGACTAGCGGGGGGGACGAGCAGTACTTC. Amino acid sequence: CASSSWTSGGDEQYF.

This sequence joins TRBV2 and TRBJ2-3, with D possibly TRBD1 on 6 matching bases. Per germline, CDR1 SNHLY and CDR2 FYNNEI. The CDR3 is 13 amino acids. V was pared by 7 bases and J by 2 bases, with 10 bases between. In DNA, the CDR3 is TGTGCCAGCAACGGACAGACCACAGATACGCAGTATTTT. Its translation: CASNGQTTDTQYF.

The chain joins TRBV6-1 to TRBJ1-4, with D hard to call. CDR3 size: 17 residues. Germline CDR1 MNHNS, CDR2 SASEGT. The germline V and J ends were trimmed by 3 bases and 3 bases, with 17 bases remaining between them. The CDR3 DNA reads as TGTGCCAGCAGTGAGAGACGGAGGGCACGAGCTAATGAAAAACTGTTTTTT. Encoded protein: CASSERRRARANEKLFF.

The chain carries TRBV25-1 and TRBJ2-1; possibly TRBD1 or TRBD2 for D (5 bases each). This CDR3 comprises 13 residues. Germline V gives CDR1 MGHDK, CDR2 SYGVNS. V lost 3 bases, J lost 2 bases, and 5 bases lay in between. As DNA, the CDR3 is TGTGCCAGCAGTGAGGGGGCCTACAATGAGCAGTTCTTC. This gives the protein CASSEGAYNEQFF.

The V and J genes are TRBV28 and TRBJ2-3, with D perhaps given as TRBD1 or TRBD2 (6 bases each). The germline CDR1 and CDR2 sequences are MDHEN and SYDVKM. The V gene lost 4 bases and the J gene lost 2 bases, with 19 bases spanning the gap. This CDR3 has 17 amino acids. The CDR3 DNA sequence: TGTGCCAGCAGTTGGGGGCGGGGAGGAAGGCACACAGATACGCAGTATTTT. Translating it yields CASSWGRGGRHTDTQYF.